This TCR beta chain was sequenced in a study of persistence of HIV-infected CD4 T cells. This nonspecific control used anti-CD3/anti-CD28 bead stimulation of CD4+ T cells. Sorting selected CD4+ T cells upregulating both CD40 ligand and CD69. Findings and caveats of the study: Degenerate expanded CDR3beta sequences were enriched among CMV- and Gag-responding cells.

Note on this clone: Antigen unknown.

This was the immunoSEQ version 4 assay in survey mode. Repertoires were generated with immunoSEQ multiplex PCR, while TCRdb's copy carries only in-frame clones and drops some. The table records over 35,000 clones, approximately 91% of them present only once. The CDR3 is 15 residues long. V lost 4 bases to trimming and J lost 0 bases, with 13 bases between them. Germline V gene data show CDR1 as MRHNA and CDR2 as SNTAGT. This material consisted of CD4+ T cells sorted from PBMCs after approximately 19-hour stimulation, taken from a patient who received antiretroviral therapy. This rearrangement joins TRBV6-4 to TRBJ2-7, with D possibly matching TRBD1 (5 bases). The TCR originated in an adult man with HIV who was CMV-seropositive. The CDR3 coding sequence is TGTGCCAGCAGTGCCCACCAGGGTAACTCCTACGAGCAGTACTTC. Its translation: CASSAHQGNSYEQYF.